These 10 T cell receptor beta chains share one sample of origin, sequenced in a study of metastatic and nonmetastatic thyroid tumors. TCRdb reassembled clones from the PCR reads with MiXCR. The sample lists around 34,000 clones, under 25% occurring once. No treatment of any kind had been given to any patient before thyroid surgery. The sequenced sample consisted of tumor tissue. The source is a male donor with papillary thyroid cancer or a benign thyroid nodule (not recorded which). Some clones in this sample may be carry-over from other donors' samples.

The table lists this clone with many counts. The rearrangement joins TRBV20-1 to TRBJ2-2; D possibly corresponds to TRBD2 (5 bases). The CDR3 is 15 amino acids. Germline lookup yields CDR1 DFQATT and CDR2 SNEGSKA (reference sequence). V was pared by 3 bases and J by 6 bases, with 17 bases between. This CDR3 reads CSARMDSIRAGELFF. DNA for the CDR3: TGCAGTGCTAGGATGGACTCGATCCGAGCCGGGGAGCTGTTTTTT.

The V call is TRBV20-1, the J call TRBJ2-7; a possible D gene is TRBD1 (6 bases). Germline CDR1 is DFQATT and CDR2 is SNEGSKA (reference sequence). This CDR3 spans 13 amino acids. V was shortened by 3 bases and J by 4 bases, with 13 bases between the two germline ends. Written as DNA, the CDR3 is TGCAGTGCTAGTCAGGGGCGGATATACGAGCAGTACTTC. Amino acid sequence: CSASQGRIYEQYF.

This clone has at least ten counts. The chain joins TRBV6-1 to TRBJ1-4; perhaps TRBD1 as D (5 bases). The germline CDR1 and CDR2 sequences are MNHNS and SASEGT. The CDR3 has 11 amino acids. With 7 bases removed from V and 8 bases from J, the gap between germline ends came to 8 bases. The CDR3 DNA reads as TGTGCCAGCACCTGGGGGGAAAAACTGTTTTTT. Translating it yields CASTWGEKLFF.

This clone was seen many times. The chain employs TRBV10-2 and TRBJ1-1; D remains ambiguous. CDR3 length: 13 residues. V shed 6 bases and J shed 2 bases, with 10 bases lying between them. Germline V gene lookup returns CDR1 WSHSY and CDR2 SAAADI. The CDR3 spells CASRDTSNTEAFF. CDR3 sequence (DNA): TGCGCCAGCAGAGATACATCTAACACTGAAGCTTTCTTT.

This clone has ten or more counts. This rearrangement joins TRBV19 to TRBJ2-2; 7 positions match TRBD1. The CDR3 contains 16 residues. After removal of 2 bases from V and 0 bases from J, the junction contained 3 bases not matched to a gene. In germline, CDR1 is LNHDA, CDR2 SQIVND (reference sequence). The CDR3: CASSIRQGANTGELFF. In DNA, the CDR3 is TGTGCCAGTAGTATACGGCAGGGGGCGAACACCGGGGAGCTGTTTTTT.

This clone appeared many times. The chain recombines TRBV10-2 with TRBJ2-5; D may be TRBD1 or TRBD2 (7 bases each). The CDR3 is made up of 15 amino acids. The V gene's germline CDR1 is WSHSY and CDR2 SAAADI. Trimming cost V 3 bases and J 1 base, with 12 bases left between them. The CDR3 reads CASSEGGGGQETQYF. CDR3 DNA sequence: TGCGCCAGCAGTGAAGGGGGCGGGGGCCAAGAGACCCAGTACTTC.

The gene calls are TRBV11-2 and TRBJ2-7, with TRBD1 matching over 8 bases. Looked up from germline, CDR1 is SGHAT and CDR2 is FQNNGV. The CDR3 sequence is 15 residues long. V was pared by 7 bases and J by 4 bases, with 12 bases of the junction left unmatched. CDR3 residues: CASKPGGAAPYEQYF. The DNA for the CDR3 is TGTGCCAGCAAACCAGGGGGCGCCGCCCCATACGAGCAGTACTTC.

The chain joins TRBV6-1 to TRBJ2-1, with D tentatively TRBD2 (7 bases). The germline V and J ends were trimmed by 8 bases and 0 bases, with 17 bases remaining between them. Looked up from germline, CDR1 is MNHNS and CDR2 is SASEGT. The CDR3 runs to 16 residues. The CDR3 loop is CASGRTRGGSYNEQFF. The CDR3 nucleotides read TGTGCCAGCGGGAGGACTAGAGGGGGCTCCTACAATGAGCAGTTCTTC.

This clone is termed medium-sized (0.01 to 0.1%). Other nucleotide sequences in the sample specify the same CDR3. This chain uses TRBV28 with TRBJ2-7; D is unresolved. The V end was cut by 4 bases, the J end by 2 bases, with 6 bases between. This CDR3 has 12 residues. CDR1 and CDR2 (germline): MDHEN, SYDVKM. The CDR3 loop is CASSYPTYEQYF. CDR3 DNA sequence: TGTGCCAGCAGTTACCCGACCTACGAGCAGTACTTC.

J is TRBJ2-7 and V is TRBV6-1, with D maybe TRBD2 (6 bases). The V gene's germline CDR1 is MNHNS and CDR2 SASEGT. The V end lost 7 bases, the J end lost 4 bases, and 11 bases lay between the germline ends. CDR3 length equals 12 residues. CDR3: CASTGEGYEQYF. The CDR3 DNA sequence: TGTGCCAGCACGGGGGAAGGGTACGAGCAGTACTTC.